The 27 T cell receptor beta chains in this list originate from one sample, sequenced in a study of T cell clones after liver transplantation. Sequencing was performed with immunoSEQ multiplex PCR; in TCRdb, only in-frame clones are kept and a portion is missing. This table has some 120,000 clones, approximately 90% appearing once. Here the sequenced sample was CD4+ T cells from blood, taken 12 months after liver transplant. These receptor sequences come from a human patient who received a liver transplant. Some T cells may be supplied by the graft donor.

The gene calls are TRBV9 and TRBJ2-1; 13 bases are a match to TRBD2. Germline V CDR1 and CDR2: SGDLS, YYNGEE. The CDR3 has 15 residues. V shed 0 bases and J 9 bases; nucleotides not matched to a gene: 3. Here the CDR3 reads CASSVGLAGGGEQFF. CDR3 nucleotide sequence: TGTGCCAGCAGCGTAGGACTAGCGGGAGGAGGTGAGCAGTTCTTC.

This clone was seen a few times. The chain carries TRBV29-1 and TRBJ1-5, with unresolved D. The ends were cut back, 6 bases at V and 2 bases at J, with 11 bases in the middle. The germline V gene has CDR1 SQVTM and CDR2 ANQGSEA. This CDR3 contains 13 residues. CDR3 in amino acids: CSVADGGNQPQHF. The CDR3 DNA sequence: TGCAGCGTGGCGGACGGAGGCAATCAGCCCCAGCATTTT.

This chain connects TRBV5-6 to TRBJ2-6; tentatively, D is TRBD1 (5 bases). There are 17 residues in the CDR3. Germline V gene data show CDR1 as SGHDT and CDR2 as YYEEEE. V was clipped by 4 bases and J by 1 base, with 15 bases between them. CDR3 sequence reads: CASSHIDSLSGANVLTF. CDR3 nucleotide sequence: TGTGCCAGCAGCCACATAGACAGCCTATCTGGGGCCAACGTCCTGACTTTC.

The chain has TRBV11-3 and TRBJ2-6; D is unclear. V lost 4 bases and J lost 4, with 8 bases in between. The CDR3 has 14 residues. The germline gives CDR1 SGHNT, CDR2 YENEEA. The CDR3 loop reads CASSSLSGANVLTF. DNA for the CDR3: TGTGCCAGCAGCTCCTTAAGCGGGGCCAACGTCCTGACTTTC.

The V and J genes are TRBV5-1 and TRBJ1-1; 7 bases line up with TRBD1. Germline values: CDR1 SGHRS, CDR2 YFSETQ. J lost 2 bases, V lost 4 bases, and 2 bases had no gene match. The CDR3 has 13 amino acids. This CDR3 is CASSRDSNTEAFF. The CDR3 bases are TGCGCCAGCAGCAGGGACAGCAACACTGAAGCTTTCTTT.

The chain links TRBV7-6 to TRBJ2-7; tentatively, D is TRBD1 (5 bases). Germline CDR1 is SGHVS and CDR2 is FNYEAQ. This CDR3 is 15 amino acids long. Trimming stripped 2 bases from V and 0 bases from J, with 11 bases between. CDR3 protein: CASSLIQGLSYEQYF. The CDR3 coding sequence is TGTGCCAGCAGCTTAATTCAGGGCCTCTCCTACGAGCAGTACTTC.

The chain employs TRBV5-1 and TRBJ1-3; no clear D. The V end lost 4 bases, the J end lost 0 bases, and 11 bases lay between the germline ends. There are 15 residues in the CDR3. In germline, CDR1 is SGHRS, CDR2 YFSETQ. This CDR3 is CASSEEGFSGNTIYF. In nucleotides, the CDR3 is TGCGCCAGCAGCGAGGAAGGTTTCTCTGGAAACACCATATATTTT.

The V call is TRBV6-6, the J call TRBJ2-2, with TRBD2 identical over 10 bases. Germline CDR1 and CDR2: MNHNY and SVGAGI (reference sequence). There are 16 residues in the CDR3. V shed 4 bases, J shed 5 bases, and the junction held 7 bases outside the gene matches. As DNA, the CDR3 is TGTGCCAGCAGTTGGGGACTAGCGTTGGGAACCGGGGAGCTGTTTTTT. This codes for CASSWGLALGTGELFF.

The genes are TRBV2 and TRBJ2-3; 12 bases map to TRBD2. V was clipped by 6 bases and J by 4 bases; unmatched bases: 5. The CDR3 is 15 residues long. Per the germline V gene, CDR1 is SNHLY and CDR2 is FYNNEI. The CDR3 region is CASRILAGGADTQYF. The CDR3 nucleotides read TGTGCCAGCAGGATACTAGCGGGAGGAGCAGATACGCAGTATTTT.

This sequence joins TRBV5-1 and TRBJ2-7, with 7 positions matching TRBD2. Germline V gene data show CDR1 as SGHRS and CDR2 as YFSETQ. The junction had 11 bases not matched to a gene; V was cut back by 3 bases and J by 2 bases. The CDR3 has 16 amino acids. Here the CDR3 DNA reads TGCGCCAGCAGCTCGGGAGGTAAGGACACAGCCTACGAGCAGTACTTC. The encoded protein is CASSSGGKDTAYEQYF.

This chain uses TRBV30 with TRBJ2-5, with D possibly TRBD2 on 7 matching bases. Germline V gene data show CDR1 as GTSNPN and CDR2 as SVGIG (reference sequence). The CDR3 runs to 14 residues. V dropped 6 bases and J dropped 4 bases, with 18 bases sitting between them. The CDR3 sequence is CACGGLADGETQYF. The CDR3 DNA is TGTGCCTGTGGGGGCCTAGCGGACGGAGAGACCCAGTACTTC.

The chain recombines TRBV7-6 with TRBJ1-1; the D is unclear. Deletions cut 4 bases from V and 5 bases from J, with 20 bases between. From germline, CDR1 is SGHVS and CDR2 FNYEAQ. This CDR3 contains 16 residues. CDR3 protein: CASSSLPRFTGTEAFF. The CDR3 region has the DNA TGTGCCAGCAGCTCCCTTCCTAGGTTTACGGGAACTGAAGCTTTCTTT.

The chain uses TRBV7-9 and TRBJ2-7; 10 bases match TRBD2. The V gene's germline CDR1 is SEHNR and CDR2 FQNEAQ (reference sequence). V dropped 5 bases and J dropped 5; count of bases not matched to a gene: 6. This CDR3 is built from 14 residues. CDR3 DNA: TGTGCCAGCAGCCTGAGCGGGAGGGCCGACGAGCAGTACTTC. It codes for CASSLSGRADEQYF.

V gene TRBV28 combines with J gene TRBJ1-2; 7 nucleotides align to TRBD1. The germline V gene has CDR1 MDHEN and CDR2 SYDVKM. Trimming removed 3 bases from V and 5 bases from J; junction bases left unmatched: 6. The CDR3 extends over 14 amino acids. Here the CDR3 DNA reads TGTGCCAGCAGTTTGTCTGACAGGGTGTATGGCTACACCTTC. The encoded protein is CASSLSDRVYGYTF.

V usage is TRBV11-1 and J usage is TRBJ2-7; 7 nucleotides match TRBD1. Losses at the gene ends were 5 bases for V and 0 bases for J; bases not matched to a gene: 4. The CDR3 is 14 residues long. Germline lookup yields CDR1 SGHAT and CDR2 FQDESV (reference sequence). This CDR3 is CASSVDRSSYEQYF. The CDR3 nucleotides are TGTGCCAGCAGCGTGGACAGGAGCTCCTACGAGCAGTACTTC.

This clone was seen a single time. This rearrangement joins TRBV19 to TRBJ2-5; unclear D gene. Germline V gives CDR1 LNHDA, CDR2 SQIVND (reference sequence). V was cut by 5 bases and J by 5 bases, with 9 bases left in between. This CDR3 is built from 12 residues. The CDR3 DNA follows: TGTGCCAGTAGTCACCTATCGGAGACCCAGTACTTC. It codes for CASSHLSETQYF.

This CDR3 is CAIGTADSDTQYF. DNA for the CDR3: TGTGCCATCGGGACAGCTGATTCAGATACGCAGTATTTT. V gene TRBV10-3 combines with J gene TRBJ2-3; 7 nucleotides align to TRBD1. V lost 8 bases and J lost 4; bases outside the gene matches: 6. Germline CDR1 and CDR2: ENHRY and SYGVKD. The CDR3 runs 13 residues.

The chain recombines TRBV7-9 with TRBJ2-1, with D maybe TRBD1 (6 bases). Germline values: CDR1 SEHNR, CDR2 FQNEAQ (reference sequence). Trimming shortened V by 5 bases and J by 3 bases, and 11 bases separated the two germline ends. The CDR3 loop spans 14 amino acids. DNA for the CDR3: TGTGCCAGCAGCCCTGGACAGTACTACAATGAGCAGTTCTTC. This gives the protein CASSPGQYYNEQFF.

The V and J genes are TRBV11-3 and TRBJ2-7; TRBD1 matches at 7 bases. The CDR3 is 14 residues long. The V gene end was trimmed by 1 base and the J gene end by 2 bases; junction bases not matched to a gene: 2. Germline-derived CDR1 and CDR2 are SGHNT and YENEEA. The CDR3 DNA sequence: TGTGCCAGCAGCTTAGGGACAGGAGCCTACGAGCAGTACTTC. Its protein product is CASSLGTGAYEQYF.

CDR3: CASAQTPEFYGYTF. In DNA form, the CDR3 reads TGTGCCAGCGCACAGACACCGGAGTTCTATGGCTACACCTTC. The chain carries TRBV19 and TRBJ1-2, with no clear D. CDR1 and CDR2 from the germline V gene are LNHDA and SQIVND (reference sequence). There are 14 residues in the CDR3. Trimming took off 9 bases at V and 4 bases at J, with 18 bases between the two ends.

V usage is TRBV2 and J usage is TRBJ1-5; maybe TRBD1 (5 bases). V lost 5 bases, J lost 0 bases, and 11 bases lay in between. The CDR3 is made up of 15 amino acids. Germline CDR1 is SNHLY and CDR2 is FYNNEI. For the CDR3, the DNA is TGTGCCAGCAGTTCTTGGGGGGTTAGCAATCAGCCCCAGCATTTT. Its translation: CASSSWGVSNQPQHF.

The V gene is TRBV10-1, the J gene TRBJ1-4; TRBD1 might be the D (6 bases). The CDR3 consists of 12 residues. Germline loops: CDR1 WNHNN, CDR2 SYGVQD (reference sequence). The CDR3 nucleotides are TGCGGAAAGGGGGAAGTGTCTGAAAAACTGTTTTTT. This translates into CGKGEVSEKLFF.

V is TRBV28 and J is TRBJ2-5; 8 positions match TRBD2. Losses at the gene ends were 1 base for V and 5 bases for J; bases not matched to a gene: 15. The CDR3 spans 18 residues. CDR1 MDHEN and CDR2 SYDVKM come from the germline V gene. CDR3 nucleotide sequence: TGTGCCAGCAGTTTATCCCGATCGACTACGGGAGGGGTGGAGACCCAGTACTTC. This translates into CASSLSRSTTGGVETQYF.

The rearrangement joins TRBV30 to TRBJ2-3; D may be TRBD1 or TRBD2 (7 bases each). This CDR3 contains 16 residues. The ends were cut back, 2 bases at V and 9 bases at J, with 24 bases in the middle. Germline V gives CDR1 GTSNPN, CDR2 SVGIG (reference sequence). CDR3 protein: CAWSTGGGRRGRTQYF. CDR3 DNA sequence: TGTGCCTGGAGTACCGGCGGGGGAAGGAGGGGGCGGACGCAGTATTTT.

The V gene is TRBV5-1, the J gene TRBJ2-7; TRBD1 aligns across 9 bases. CDR1 and CDR2 from the germline V gene are SGHRS and YFSETQ. With V trimmed by 7 bases and J by 0 bases, 5 bases remained unmatched. The CDR3 extends over 14 amino acids. The CDR3 DNA sequence: TGCGCCAGCTCCAGGACAGGGGCCTCCTACGAGCAGTACTTC. This sequence encodes CASSRTGASYEQYF.

CDR3 DNA: TGTGCCAGCTGGGTGGGTGGGGCCAAAAACATTCAGTACTTC. Translation gives CASWVGGAKNIQYF. V usage is TRBV2 and J usage is TRBJ2-4; D remains ambiguous. V lost 8 bases to trimming and J lost 1 base, with 12 bases between them. The CDR3 has 14 amino acids. The germline V gene encodes CDR1 SNHLY and CDR2 FYNNEI.

This sequence joins TRBV19 and TRBJ2-7; the D gene is possibly TRBD2 (5 bases). Per germline, CDR1 LNHDA and CDR2 SQIVND (reference sequence). The CDR3 spans 17 residues. V dropped 0 bases and J dropped 6 bases, with 21 bases sitting between them. The CDR3 coding sequence is TGTGCCAGTAGTATAGATCCCTTAGGCGGGCGGCCCGGCGAGCAGTACTTC. Translating gives CASSIDPLGGRPGEQYF. Full variable domain (remainder filled in from reference TRBV19 and TRBJ2-7): DGGITQSPKYLFRKEGQNVTLSCEQNLNHDAMYWYRQDPGQGLRLIYYSQIVNDFQKGDIAEGYSVSREKKESFPLTVTSAQKNPTAFYLCASSIDPLGGRPGEQYFGPGTRLTVT.